The 25 T cell receptor beta chains given below trace back to one sample, sequenced in a study of cytomegalovirus exposure and HLA in healthy donors. The PCR was carried out with 60 Vbeta primers and 13 Jbeta primers. Here immunoSEQ multiplex PCR was the method, and the copy in TCRdb shows in-frame clones only, minus some. The table lists approximately 120,000 clones, roughly 74% of them singletons, with around 3.9% in the top ten. The specimen sequenced was PBMCs. These receptors all come from a man in his forties in good health and CMV-seronegative.

The rearrangement uses TRBV7-2 and TRBJ2-3; TRBD1 matches at 8 bases. The CDR3 runs to 16 residues. CDR1 and CDR2 (germline): SGHTA, FQGNSA. J was trimmed by 4 bases and V by 0 bases; bases with no gene match: 6. In DNA, the CDR3 is TGTGCCAGCAGCTTAGCGGACAGGGAAGTACCAGATACGCAGTATTTT. As protein: CASSLADREVPDTQYF.

This chain links TRBV10-3 with TRBJ2-5; TRBD1 matches at 9 bases. This CDR3 is 14 amino acids long. V was clipped by 6 bases and J by 4 bases; unmatched bases: 6. CDR1 is ENHRY, CDR2 SYGVKD, per germline. CDR3 in amino acids: CAIRRTGEGETQYF. CDR3 nucleotides: TGTGCCATCAGGCGGACAGGGGAAGGAGAGACCCAGTACTTC.

V is TRBV6-6 and J is TRBJ1-1; 10 nucleotides align to TRBD1. The length of the CDR3 is 15 residues. V lost 3 bases, J lost 11 bases, and 12 bases stayed unmatched. Germline V gene sequence: CDR1 MNHNY, CDR2 SVGAGI (reference sequence). CDR3 nucleotide sequence: TGTGCCAGCAGTTATAGCGAGACAGGGGGCGAATTTGCTTTCTTT. This gives the protein CASSYSETGGEFAFF.

The chain links TRBV2 to TRBJ2-5, with 8 positions matching TRBD2. This CDR3 is built from 13 residues. Germline V lookup: CDR1 SNHLY, CDR2 FYNNEI. The V gene end was trimmed by 7 bases and the J gene end by 2 bases; junction bases not matched to a gene: 3. The CDR3 DNA follows: TGTGCCAGCACTCGGGGGGGTCAAGAGACCCAGTACTTC. It specifies CASTRGGQETQYF.

The chain uses TRBV7-2 and TRBJ2-3; 7 nucleotides match TRBD1. There are 16 residues in the CDR3. Trimming removed 5 bases from V and 3 bases from J; junction bases left unmatched: 11. The germline CDR1 and CDR2 sequences are SGHTA and FQGNSA. The CDR3 here is CASSPRVAGGTDTQYF. The CDR3 nucleotides read TGTGCCAGCAGCCCCCGGGTGGCAGGGGGAACAGATACGCAGTATTTT.

The CDR3 DNA follows: TGTGCCAGCAGTGGATCCGGGACAGGGTATGAAGCTTTCTTT. This translates into CASSGSGTGYEAFF. This chain links TRBV28 with TRBJ1-1, with TRBD1 identical over 9 bases. The germline V gene has CDR1 MDHEN and CDR2 SYDVKM. The CDR3 covers 14 residues. V shed 5 bases and J 7 bases; nucleotides not matched to a gene: 8. The full variable domain, completed using reference TRBV28 and TRBJ1-1, is DVKVTQSSRYLVKRTGEKVFLECVQDMDHENMFWYRQDPGLGLRLIYFSYDVKMKEKGDIPEGYSVSREKKERFSLILESASTNQTSMYLCASSGSGTGYEAFFGQGTRLTVV.

The chain has TRBV12-5 and TRBJ2-1, with D unresolved. CDR1 and CDR2 from the germline V gene are LGHNT and FRNRAP. The V and J ends lost 0 bases and 6 bases respectively, with 15 bases between them. The CDR3 spans 16 residues. In DNA, the CDR3 is TGTGCTAGTGGTTTGGTACTAAGCAAATCTACCAATGAGCAGTTCTTC. This gives the protein CASGLVLSKSTNEQFF.

The J gene is TRBJ2-7, the V gene TRBV6-6; D may be TRBD1 (6 bases). Trimming took 8 bases from V and 2 from J, leaving 7 bases between them. This CDR3 region has 11 residues. Per the germline V gene, CDR1 is MNHNY and CDR2 is SVGAGI (reference sequence). The CDR3 coding sequence is TGTGCCAGCGGGGGCACCTACGAGCAGTACTTC. Translation: CASGGTYEQYF.

CDR3: CASSWEQGYTEAFF. The CDR3 DNA follows: TGCGCCAGCAGCTGGGAGCAGGGGTACACTGAAGCTTTCTTT. V is TRBV5-1 and J is TRBJ1-1; D might be TRBD1 (6 bases). The CDR3 is 14 amino acids. Trimming left V 3 bases short and J 3 bases short, with 12 bases between. CDR1 is SGHRS and CDR2 is YFSETQ in the germline V gene.

This clone was seen only once. The chain has TRBV25-1 and TRBJ2-5, with a possible D match to TRBD2 (6 bases). Germline values: CDR1 MGHDK, CDR2 SYGVNS. This CDR3 is 16 amino acids long. V was pared by 4 bases and J by 4 bases, with 19 bases between. Written as DNA, the CDR3 is TGTGCCAGCAGTGCATGGGAGACTAGTAAGCGAGAGACCCAGTACTTC. It translates to CASSAWETSKRETQYF.

The chain uses TRBV5-6 and TRBJ2-7; 8 bases agree with TRBD2. CDR1 and CDR2 (germline): SGHDT, YYEEEE. The CDR3 extends over 16 amino acids. J lost 3 bases, V lost 1 base, and 9 bases had no gene match. As DNA, the CDR3 is TGTGCCAGCAGCTTGTTTCAGCGGGGGACCCTCTACGAGCAGTACTTC. This sequence encodes CASSLFQRGTLYEQYF.

The V and J genes are TRBV9 and TRBJ2-3; tentative D call: TRBD1 (5 bases). Germline V gives CDR1 SGDLS, CDR2 YYNGEE. Trimming took off 5 bases at V and 4 bases at J, with 17 bases between the two ends. The CDR3 totals 15 residues. The CDR3: CASRAPLRGPDTQYF. The CDR3 DNA reads TGTGCCAGCAGGGCCCCCCTAAGGGGCCCAGATACGCAGTATTTT.

The chain has TRBV27 and TRBJ2-3; a weak D match, TRBD2 (5 bases). Deletions cut 6 bases from V and 0 bases from J, with 10 bases between. The CDR3 totals 14 residues. Germline CDR1 MNHEY, CDR2 SMNVEV (reference sequence). This CDR3 reads CASSYRESTDTQYF. The CDR3 nucleotides read TGTGCCAGCAGCTATAGGGAGAGCACAGATACGCAGTATTTT.

The chain carries TRBV19 and TRBJ1-1; D uncertain. V was shortened by 7 bases and J by 10 bases, with 16 bases between the two germline ends. CDR1 and CDR2 (germline): LNHDA, SQIVND (reference sequence). This CDR3 region has 12 residues. CDR3 nucleotides: TGTGCCAGTATGAGGCCCTTACTTGGAGCTTTCTTT. Its translation is CASMRPLLGAFF.

This rearrangement joins TRBV9 to TRBJ1-1, with 7 bases fitting TRBD1. The CDR3 contains 16 residues. CDR1 is SGDLS and CDR2 is YYNGEE in the germline V gene. V trimming: 4 bases; J trimming: 0 bases; junction bases outside the gene matches: 9. CDR3 residues: CASSSSPTGMNTEAFF. The CDR3 DNA reads TGTGCCAGCAGCTCCTCTCCGACAGGGATGAACACTGAAGCTTTCTTT.

V gene TRBV5-6 combines with J gene TRBJ2-2; 9 nucleotides agree with TRBD1. Trimming removed 4 bases from V and 6 bases from J; junction bases left unmatched: 10. The CDR3 covers 16 residues. Germline-derived CDR1 and CDR2 are SGHDT and YYEEEE. CDR3 DNA sequence: TGTGCCAGCAGCGCAGGGTGGGACAGGGAGGCCGGGGAGCTGTTTTTT. Translation: CASSAGWDREAGELFF.

V and J are TRBV11-1 and TRBJ2-3; a possible D gene is TRBD1 (6 bases). The germline V and J ends were trimmed by 2 bases and 4 bases, with 10 bases remaining between them. CDR3 length: 14 amino acids. Germline assignment: CDR1 SGHAT and CDR2 FQDESV (reference sequence). The CDR3 DNA is TGTGCCAGCAGCTTATCAGGGGTCGCAGATACGCAGTATTTT. This sequence encodes CASSLSGVADTQYF. Complete variable domain (other parts from reference TRBV11-1 and TRBJ2-3): EAEVAQSPRYKITEKSQAVAFWCDPISGHATLYWYRQILGQGPELLVQFQDESVVDDSQLPKDRFSAERLKGVDSTLKIQPAELGDSAMYLCASSLSGVADTQYFGPGTRLTVL.

V usage is TRBV6-5 and J usage is TRBJ2-3; tentatively, D is TRBD2 (6 bases). The CDR3 runs to 15 residues. V lost 5 bases and J 2 bases, leaving 14 bases between the germline ends. Germline V gene data show CDR1 as MNHEY and CDR2 as SVGAGI. The CDR3 region is CASSPPGLITDTQYF. CDR3 DNA sequence: TGTGCCAGCAGTCCCCCGGGACTCATCACAGATACGCAGTATTTT.

The J gene is TRBJ2-7, the V gene TRBV5-6, with 7 bases lining up with TRBD1. The CDR3 covers 14 residues. Germline V CDR1 and CDR2: SGHDT, YYEEEE. J gave up 3 bases and V 3 bases, and 6 bases lay outside the gene matches. For the CDR3, the DNA is TGTGCCAGCAGCTCCAGACAGGGCGTCTACGAGCAGTACTTC. Its translation is CASSSRQGVYEQYF.

This rearrangement joins TRBV7-2 to TRBJ2-3, with a weak D call TRBD1 (6 bases). Germline CDR1 reads SGHTA; CDR2 reads FQGNSA. V lost 0 bases and J lost 3, with 16 bases in between. There are 17 residues in the CDR3. The CDR3 sequence is CASSLAAMGARTDTQYF. For the CDR3, the DNA is TGTGCCAGCAGCTTAGCGGCAATGGGGGCGAGGACAGATACGCAGTATTTT. The whole variable domain, remainder taken from reference TRBV7-2 and TRBJ2-3, is GAGVSQSPSNKVTEKGKDVELRCDPISGHTALYWYRQSLGQGLEFLIYFQGNSAPDKSGLPSDRFSAERTGGSVSTLTIQRTQQEDSAVYLCASSLAAMGARTDTQYFGPGTRLTVL.

This chain's CDR3 is CSAGDRTYEQYF. The CDR3 nucleotides are TGCAGCGCTGGGGACAGAACCTACGAGCAGTACTTC. The V and J genes are TRBV29-1 and TRBJ2-7, with 7 bases fitting TRBD1. There are 12 residues in the CDR3. J lost 2 bases, V lost 7 bases, and 5 bases had no gene match. CDR1 SQVTM and CDR2 ANQGSEA come from the germline V gene.

The V gene is TRBV19, the J gene TRBJ1-2; 11 bases match TRBD1. The CDR3 loop spans 17 amino acids. V shed 3 bases, J shed 5 bases, and the junction held 11 bases outside the gene matches. Per the germline V gene, CDR1 is LNHDA and CDR2 is SQIVND (reference sequence). As DNA, the CDR3 is TGTGCCAGTAGTATTATCCCCGGACAGGGGGCCTCATATGGCTACACCTTC. Its translation: CASSIIPGQGASYGYTF. Filled out from reference TRBV19 and TRBJ1-2, the complete variable domain reads DGGITQSPKYLFRKEGQNVTLSCEQNLNHDAMYWYRQDPGQGLRLIYYSQIVNDFQKGDIAEGYSVSREKKESFPLTVTSAQKNPTAFYLCASSIIPGQGASYGYTFGSGTRLTVV.

The chain couples TRBV7-3 to TRBJ1-1; TRBD1 matches 8 bases. J lost 5 bases, V lost 3 bases, and 5 bases had no gene match. From germline, CDR1 is SGHTA and CDR2 FQGTGA. The CDR3 runs to 14 residues. CDR3 sequence (DNA): TGTGCCAGCAGCTTTACAGGGGGAGAGACTGAAGCTTTCTTT. It yields the protein CASSFTGGETEAFF. Using reference TRBV7-3 and TRBJ1-1 for the parts outside the CDR3, the full variable domain is GAGVSQTPSNKVTEKGKYVELRCDPISGHTALYWYRQSLGQGPEFLIYFQGTGAADDSGLPNDRFFAVRPEGSVSTLKIQRTERGDSAVYLCASSFTGGETEAFFGQGTRLTVV.

The rearrangement uses TRBV9 and TRBJ1-2; maybe TRBD1 (5 bases). The germline CDR1 and CDR2 sequences are SGDLS and YYNGEE. CDR3 length: 13 residues. V shed 4 bases and J shed 6 bases, with 13 bases lying between them. CDR3 sequence: CASSLQDRNGYTF. DNA for the CDR3: TGTGCCAGCAGCCTTCAAGACAGAAATGGCTACACCTTC.

The chain links TRBV28 to TRBJ2-1, with 8 bases matching TRBD1. V trimming: 1 base; J trimming: 0 bases; junction bases outside the gene matches: 11. Germline lookup yields CDR1 MDHEN and CDR2 SYDVKM. CDR3 size: 19 residues. The CDR3: CASSLFAGGRVGSYNEQFF. CDR3 in DNA: TGTGCCAGCAGTTTATTCGCAGGGGGCAGGGTGGGCTCCTACAATGAGCAGTTCTTC.